A selection of T cell receptor beta chains follows, all from one sample in a study of blood T cell repertoires in COVID-19. The method was immunoSEQ multiplex PCR; TCRdb's version includes in-frame clones alone and lacks a portion of them. The data show roughly 100,000 clones, with less than 90% seen just once and about 6.3% held by the top ten. The sample comprised peripheral blood. These receptor sequences come from a human donor in a cohort sampled during active COVID-19. CDR3s include the opening cysteine and the closing phenylalanine or tryptophan. Fields, in order: clone size, J gene, D gene, V gene, CDR3 DNA, CDR3 protein. A D gene is named only where the DNA matches it firmly. Clone size is shown for a subset of rows, as once, few, many or a class of expanded clone.

NA,TRBJ1-5,NA,TRBV10-3,TGTGCCATCAGTGAGTCTCGACAGAATAATCAGCCCCAGCATTTT,CAISESRQNNQPQHF
NA,TRBJ2-5,TRBD2,TRBV10-3,TGTGCCATCAGTGGTGTGGGTAGCGGGGGTCAAGAGACCCAGTACTTC,CAISGVGSGGQETQYF
NA,TRBJ1-1,TRBD1,TRBV7-9,TGTGCCAGCAGCTTAGGAGGGGGCGCGAGTACTGAAGCTTTCTTT,CASSLGGGASTEAFF
NA,TRBJ2-2,TRBD2,TRBV4-2,TGTGCCAGCAGCCAAGGCGCGGGGGGGCTGGCTGATACCGGGGAGCTGTTTTTT,CASSQGAGGLADTGELFF
NA,TRBJ1-2,NA,TRBV5-8,NA,CASSFGSGAQITF
NA,TRBJ2-1,TRBD2,TRBV25-1,TGTGCCAGCAGTGAATCAGGAGCGGGAGGTTACAATGAGCAGTTCTTC,CASSESGAGGYNEQFF
NA,TRBJ1-3,TRBD1,TRBV9,TGTGCCAGCAGCTCCATACTGCCAGGGGGCTCTGGAAACACCATATATTTT,CASSSILPGGSGNTIYF
NA,TRBJ2-3,NA,TRBV7-9,TGTGCCAGCAGCTTAGCGCTGGGAGAGACAGATACGCAGTATTTT,CASSLALGETDTQYF
NA,TRBJ2-3,NA,TRBV7-9,TGTGCCAGCAGCTTAGCGGCGGGGCCCACAGATACGCAGTATTTT,CASSLAAGPTDTQYF
NA,TRBJ2-7,NA,TRBV28,TGTGCCAGCAGTTCGCCCCTTCGGGTTCGCGCATACGAGCAGTACTTC,CASSSPLRVRAYEQYF
NA,TRBJ2-1,TRBD1,TRBV3-1/TRBV3-2,TGTGCCAGCAGCCCAAGGACAGGTGCGAGTGAGCAGTTCTTC,CASSPRTGASEQFF
NA,TRBJ2-1,TRBD2,TRBV6-5,TGTGCCAGCAGCCCGGGACTAGCGGGGGGTAATGAGCAGTTCTTC,CASSPGLAGGNEQFF
NA,TRBJ1-4,TRBD1,TRBV5-1,TGCGCCAGCAGCTTTAGACAGGGGGCAACTAATGAAAAACTGTTTTTT,CASSFRQGATNEKLFF
NA,TRBJ2-7,NA,TRBV2,TGTGCCAGCACCCTAAGAAGCGCGGGCTCCTACGAGCAGTACTTC,CASTLRSAGSYEQYF
NA,TRBJ2-7,TRBD1,TRBV2,TGTGCCAGCAGGGGGGACAGGGGGCTCAACGAGCAGTACTTC,CASRGDRGLNEQYF
NA,TRBJ1-5,NA,TRBV7-6,TGTGCCAGCAGCTTGACCGAGGATCAGCCCCAGCATTTT,CASSLTEDQPQHF
NA,TRBJ2-6,TRBD1,TRBV9,TGTGCCAGCACCAGGGGACAGGGCGGCTCTGGGGCCAACGTCCTGACTTTC,CASTRGQGGSGANVLTF
NA,TRBJ2-1,NA,TRBV7-8,TGTGCCAGCAGCTTCGGCGGGACAGCCTACAATGAGCAGTTCTTC,CASSFGGTAYNEQFF
once,TRBJ2-3,NA,TRBV4-1,TGCGCCAGCAGCCAACGGGAAGAGGGAGATACGCAGTATTTT,CASSQREEGDTQYF
NA,TRBJ2-2,TRBD1,TRBV7-3,TGTGCCAGCAGCTTAACCCGGGACAGAGTGAACACCGGGGAGCTGTTTTTT,CASSLTRDRVNTGELFF
NA,TRBJ2-3,TRBD2,TRBV28,TGTGCCAGCAGATTCAGGCTAGCGGGCACAGATACGCAGTATTTT,CASRFRLAGTDTQYF
NA,TRBJ2-7,TRBD1,TRBV6-5,TGTGCCAGCTCTCCGAGACAGGGGAGGAACGAGCAGTACTTC,CASSPRQGRNEQYF
NA,TRBJ2-5,TRBD2,TRBV15,TGTGCCACCAGCAGAGGGGAGGGCACCCTTCAAGAGACCCAGTACTTC,CATSRGEGTLQETQYF
NA,TRBJ1-6,NA,TRBV5-4,TGTGCCAGCACCCTGGGGGGGGCAGCAAGCAATTCACCCCTCCACTTT,CASTLGGAASNSPLHF
NA,TRBJ2-1,NA,TRBV7-3,TGTGCCAGCAGCCTAAGTGGGGACTCATACAATGAGCAGTTCTTC,CASSLSGDSYNEQFF
few,TRBJ2-5,TRBD2,TRBV15,TGTGCCACCAGCAAGGGACTAGCGGGAGCGGAGACCCAGTACTTC,CATSKGLAGAETQYF
once,TRBJ1-2,TRBD1,TRBV2,TGTGCCACCTCTACAGGGGGTGGCTATGGCTACACCTTC,CATSTGGGYGYTF
NA,TRBJ2-7,TRBD2,TRBV9,TGTGCCAGCAGCGTAGGGGAGGGACTAGCGGGCCCCTACGAGCAGTACTTC,CASSVGEGLAGPYEQYF
NA,TRBJ1-4,TRBD1,TRBV7-9,TGTGCCAGCAGCCCCCCGGGCCCGGGACAGGAAACGGGAAAACTGTTTTTT,CASSPPGPGQETGKLFF
NA,TRBJ1-1,NA,TRBV19,TGTGCCAGCTGGGGGCCAGAAGCTTTCTTT,CASWGPEAFF
NA,TRBJ2-1,NA,TRBV19,TGTGCCAGTAACGAGCGGCACAGCTACAATGAGCAGTTCTTC,CASNERHSYNEQFF
NA,TRBJ1-1,TRBD1,TRBV6-5,TGTGCCAGCAGTCTCAATGCAGGGGGGTATACTGAAGCTTTCTTT,CASSLNAGGYTEAFF
NA,TRBJ2-3,TRBD1,TRBV29-1,TGCAGCGTTGAAGATGGAAGAGAGACAGGGGGCCAGATTTCCTCGCCCACAGATACGCAGTATTTT,CSVEDGRETGGQISSPTDTQYF
NA,TRBJ2-2,TRBD2,TRBV6-1,TGTGCCAGCAGTGAGTCTAGCGGGGGGGCGGCAGAGCTGTTTTTT,CASSESSGGAAELFF
NA,TRBJ2-7,TRBD1,TRBV7-9,TGTGCCAGCAGCTTATGGCGGGGACAGGGAGTAAACGAGCAGTACTTC,CASSLWRGQGVNEQYF
NA,TRBJ2-2,NA,TRBV3-1/TRBV3-2,TGTGCCAGCAGCCAAGACTCCCCCTTAAACACCGGGGAGCTGTTTTTT,CASSQDSPLNTGELFF
once,TRBJ2-3,TRBD1,TRBV19,TGTGCCAGTAGTATAGGAGGGGGCGCAGGGGCAGATACGCAGTATTTT,CASSIGGGAGADTQYF
NA,TRBJ1-2,TRBD1,TRBV28,TGTGCCAGCAGTTCAGGGACAGGGGCGGGCTATGGCTACACCTTC,CASSSGTGAGYGYTF
NA,TRBJ2-7,NA,TRBV9,TGTGCCAGCAGCGTAGGCGGGGTAAACCACGAGCAGTACTTC,CASSVGGVNHEQYF
NA,TRBJ2-3,NA,TRBV12-3/TRBV12-4,TGTGCCAGCACCCGTGATCGGGGTGTTGCGCAGTATTTT,CASTRDRGVAQYF
NA,TRBJ1-2,NA,TRBV28,TGTGCCAGCAGTTCGACGAGAACTATCACCCATGGCTACACCTTC,CASSSTRTITHGYTF
NA,TRBJ1-6,NA,TRBV4-2,TGTGCCAGCAGCCAAGAGCCGGGGTTACCCCTCCACTTT,CASSQEPGLPLHF
NA,TRBJ2-7,TRBD1,TRBV11-2,TGTGCCAGCAGGACCCGGCCGGGGACAGGGGCCTTCGAGCAGTACTTC,CASRTRPGTGAFEQYF
NA,TRBJ2-1,NA,TRBV27,TGTGCCAGCAGCCTCAGGCAACGCCGCGTCGATGAGCAGTTCTTC,CASSLRQRRVDEQFF
NA,TRBJ1-6,NA,TRBV30,TGTGCCTGGAGTGCTGATAGAGGCAGGGACCTCCACTTT,CAWSADRGRDLHF
NA,TRBJ2-1,NA,TRBV27,TGTGCCAGCAGAACTAGGTACAATGAGCAGTTCTTC,CASRTRYNEQFF
NA,TRBJ2-3,NA,TRBV5-1,TGCGCCAGCAGCCCCCGGACTTTATATAGCACAGATACGCAGTATTTT,CASSPRTLYSTDTQYF
NA,TRBJ1-6,NA,TRBV6-5,TGTGCCGCCGGGCGGGGGTCCTATAATTCACCCCTCCACTTT,CAAGRGSYNSPLHF
once,TRBJ2-5,TRBD2,TRBV7-3,TGTGCCAGCAGCCTAGCGGGGGGGCCGGAGGAGACCCAGTACTTC,CASSLAGGPEETQYF
few,TRBJ2-1,NA,TRBV28,TGTGCCAGCAGTTTAATCCAGGGGGGTACCAATGAGCAGTTCTTC,CASSLIQGGTNEQFF
NA,TRBJ2-1,NA,TRBV21-1,TGTGCCAGCAGCGAATGGAGCTGGGGACAAGGCCACAATGAGCAGTTCTTC,CASSEWSWGQGHNEQFF